This record concerns one TCR beta chain sequence. This table comes from immunoSEQ multiplex PCR, and its TCRdb copy is limited to in-frame clones, with some not included. The data contain roughly 19,000 clones, more than 65% of them singletons. The V end was cut by 4 bases, the J end by 0 bases, with 13 bases between. This CDR3 has 15 amino acids. Germline V gene lookup returns CDR1 MNHEY and CDR2 SMNVEV (reference sequence). The source of the sample is a study of T cells in tumors after PD-1 blockade. Study in general: Either cemiplimab 350 mg every 2 weeks or pembrolizumab 200 mg every 3 weeks was given. Blood samples averaged around 120,000 templates (range about 22,000-260,000) and under 40,000 unique clonotypes.

The V and J genes are TRBV27 and TRBJ2-7, with D possibly TRBD1 on 6 matching bases. Sequencing used PBMCs, obtained after anti-PD-1 therapy. This TCR was sampled from a human donor with advanced basal cell or squamous cell carcinoma (not recorded which). In DNA, the CDR3 is TGTGCCAGCAGTTCCTCACGACAGGTCTCCTACGAGCAGTACTTC. The encoded protein is CASSSSRQVSYEQYF.